Each of the 27 T cell receptor beta chains below was sequenced from the same sample in a study of CD8+ T cells in alopecia areata. It was cDNA, reverse transcribed from extracted RNA, that served as the sequencing template. Libraries were prepared by immunoSEQ multiplex PCR; TCRdb keeps only in-frame clonotypes and omits some of them. Among 120,000 to 150,000 clones listed, approximately 45% were seen once. The sequenced sample consisted of CD4+ T cells sorted from blood. Receptors were obtained from a human donor with alopecia areata.

The rearrangement links TRBV7-9 to TRBJ2-1, with D hard to call. CDR1 and CDR2 (germline): SEHNR, FQNEAQ (reference sequence). V was cut by 5 bases and J by 9 bases, with 17 bases left in between. This CDR3 is 14 amino acids long. Here the CDR3 DNA reads TGTGCCAGCAGCCGCGATCTCCAGGCATCTGAGCAGTTCTTC. This sequence encodes CASSRDLQASEQFF.

The chain couples TRBV7-6 to TRBJ2-2; D remains ambiguous. Germline V lookup: CDR1 SGHVS, CDR2 FNYEAQ. V dropped 5 bases and J dropped 5 bases, with 21 bases sitting between them. The CDR3 runs to 17 residues. CDR3 loop: CASSNKGFGQPTGELFF. The DNA of the CDR3 is TGTGCCAGCAGCAATAAGGGTTTCGGGCAGCCAACCGGGGAGCTGTTTTTT.

The CDR3 bases are TGTGCCAGCAGTTTATATTCGGCCCAAGAGACCCAGTACTTC. Translated, it gives CASSLYSAQETQYF. The genes are TRBV28 and TRBJ2-5; unclear D gene. Trimming took off 1 base at V and 1 base at J, with 7 bases between the two ends. CDR3 size: 14 residues. The V gene's germline CDR1 is MDHEN and CDR2 SYDVKM.

The V and J genes are TRBV29-1 and TRBJ2-3; the match to TRBD1 covers 9 bases. J was trimmed by 6 bases and V by 7 bases; bases with no gene match: 8. CDR3 length equals 13 residues. CDR1 SQVTM and CDR2 ANQGSEA come from the germline V gene. CDR3: CSALDRGFDTQYF. The CDR3 region has the DNA TGCAGCGCCTTGGACAGGGGATTTGATACGCAGTATTTT.

This clone was seen only a few times. This rearrangement joins TRBV29-1 to TRBJ2-7; D ambiguous. Trimming removed 4 bases from V and 0 bases from J, with 7 bases in between. Germline V gene sequence: CDR1 SQVTM, CDR2 ANQGSEA. CDR3 length: 12 residues. Here the CDR3 DNA reads TGCAGCGTTGTCGTTAGCTCCTACGAGCAGTACTTC. This translates into CSVVVSSYEQYF.

The chain links TRBV9 to TRBJ1-1; D not resolved. V was pared by 0 bases and J by 3 bases, with 6 bases between. The CDR3 is made up of 13 amino acids. Germline V lookup: CDR1 SGDLS, CDR2 YYNGEE. The CDR3 spells CASSVAGDTEAFF. As DNA, the CDR3 is TGTGCCAGCAGCGTAGCTGGGGACACTGAAGCTTTCTTT.

V usage is TRBV7-3 and J usage is TRBJ2-1; TRBD2 agrees at 10 bases. Germline loops: CDR1 SGHTA, CDR2 FQGTGA. The CDR3 covers 13 residues. V dropped 5 bases and J dropped 16; count of bases not matched to a gene: 11. CDR3 in amino acids: CASSPQAGGPHFF. For the CDR3, the DNA is TGTGCCAGCAGCCCTCAAGCGGGAGGGCCCCATTTCTTC.

The genes are TRBV11-3 and TRBJ2-1; D perhaps matches TRBD2 (5 bases). CDR3 length: 12 residues. V lost 1 base and J 13 bases, leaving 11 bases between the germline ends. From germline, CDR1 is SGHNT and CDR2 YENEEA. As DNA, the CDR3 is TGTGCCAGCAGCTTAGGTGGGAGTGGACAGTTCTTC. Translating it yields CASSLGGSGQFF.

This clone was seen only a few times. The CDR3: CASSSMRGRNEQFF. The CDR3, as DNA: TGTGCCAGCAGCTCCATGAGGGGCCGCAATGAGCAGTTCTTC. The chain employs TRBV27 and TRBJ2-1, with D perhaps assigned TRBD1 or TRBD2 (5 bases each). Germline values: CDR1 MNHEY, CDR2 SMNVEV (reference sequence). The CDR3 runs to 14 residues. The germline V and J ends were trimmed by 6 bases and 6 bases, with 15 bases remaining between them.

Only one count was recorded for this clone. The V and J genes are TRBV30 and TRBJ1-1; D ambiguous. V was cut by 4 bases and J by 5 bases, with 8 bases left in between. Germline CDR1 GTSNPN, CDR2 SVGIG (reference sequence). The CDR3 is 11 residues long. CDR3 DNA sequence: TGTGCCTGGACGGCCTGGACTGAAGCTTTCTTT. It codes for CAWTAWTEAFF. Drawing the rest from reference TRBV30 and TRBJ1-1, the complete variable domain is SQTIHQWPATLVQPVGSPLSLECTVEGTSNPNLYWYRQAAGRGLQLLFYSVGIGQISSEVPQNLSASRPQDRQFILSSKKLLLSDSGFYLCAWTAWTEAFFGQGTRLTVV.

The table lists this clone with a few counts. The J gene is TRBJ1-1, the V gene TRBV7-9, with a possible D match to TRBD1 (5 bases). The CDR3 is 14 amino acids. Germline values: CDR1 SEHNR, CDR2 FQNEAQ (reference sequence). V dropped 4 bases and J dropped 5 bases, with 14 bases sitting between them. The CDR3 DNA is TGTGCCAGCAGCTCGCAGGGCGGGCGGACTGAAGCTTTCTTT. Residues: CASSSQGGRTEAFF.

This rearrangement joins TRBV19 to TRBJ2-7; D not certain. Germline values: CDR1 LNHDA, CDR2 SQIVND (reference sequence). The CDR3 covers 13 residues. The germline V and J ends were trimmed by 1 base and 3 bases, with 7 bases remaining between them. The CDR3 sequence is CASSIVADYEQYF. CDR3 coding DNA: TGTGCCAGTAGTATAGTGGCAGACTACGAGCAGTACTTC. Based on the CDR3 plus reference TRBV19 and TRBJ2-7, the full variable domain is DGGITQSPKYLFRKEGQNVTLSCEQNLNHDAMYWYRQDPGQGLRLIYYSQIVNDFQKGDIAEGYSVSREKKESFPLTVTSAQKNPTAFYLCASSIVADYEQYFGPGTRLTVT.

As concerns this clone: This sample also contains other DNA sequences that code for the same CDR3. J is TRBJ2-7 and V is TRBV2; unclear D gene. The CDR3 sequence is 11 residues long. CDR1 is SNHLY, CDR2 FYNNEI, per germline. V lost 5 bases and J 3 bases, leaving 5 bases between the germline ends. CDR3 loop: CASSPIYEQYF. Written as DNA, the CDR3 is TGTGCCAGCAGTCCCATCTACGAGCAGTACTTC.

J is TRBJ2-7 and V is TRBV29-1, with D unresolved. This CDR3 region has 12 residues. Germline CDR1 and CDR2: SQVTM and ANQGSEA. Trimming shortened V by 7 bases and J by 2 bases, and 12 bases separated the two germline ends. The DNA for the CDR3 is TGCAGCGCGATGAAGCCACCCTACGAGCAGTACTTC. The encoded protein is CSAMKPPYEQYF.

This rearrangement joins TRBV5-8 to TRBJ2-2; the match to TRBD2 covers 8 bases. Germline V gene lookup returns CDR1 SGHTS and CDR2 YDEGEE. Trimming removed 3 bases from V and 7 bases from J; junction bases left unmatched: 11. The CDR3 covers 16 residues. CDR3 residues: CASSSIAGRAYGELFF. CDR3 coding DNA: TGTGCCAGCAGCTCCATAGCGGGACGGGCTTACGGGGAGCTGTTTTTT.

The CDR3 protein is CASSFWRREQFF. CDR3 nucleotides: TGTGCCAGCAGCTTTTGGCGGAGGGAGCAGTTCTTC. This sequence joins TRBV5-6 and TRBJ2-1; weak D call: TRBD2 (5 bases). CDR1 is SGHDT and CDR2 is YYEEEE in the germline V gene. This CDR3 spans 12 amino acids. V lost 2 bases, J lost 10 bases, and 10 bases lay in between.

The gene calls are TRBV27 and TRBJ2-3, with unresolved D. Germline-derived CDR1 and CDR2 are MNHEY and SMNVEV (reference sequence). V dropped 5 bases and J dropped 2 bases, with 20 bases sitting between them. This CDR3 is built from 17 residues. The CDR3 region has the DNA TGTGCCAGCAGTCCACGCGGTCGGCGGCTGGACACAGATACGCAGTATTTT. This gives the protein CASSPRGRRLDTDTQYF.

The rearrangement joins TRBV5-1 to TRBJ2-7; TRBD2 agrees at 10 bases. Germline assignment: CDR1 SGHRS and CDR2 YFSETQ. The CDR3 is made up of 15 amino acids. The V gene end was trimmed by 4 bases and the J gene end by 4 bases; junction bases not matched to a gene: 8. CDR3 in amino acids: CASSPLERGGYEQYF. CDR3 DNA: TGCGCCAGCAGCCCGTTGGAGCGGGGGGGGTACGAGCAGTACTTC.

This clone appeared once. This chain uses TRBV7-9 with TRBJ2-1; 12 nucleotides align to TRBD2. Germline V gene data show CDR1 as SEHNR and CDR2 as FQNEAQ (reference sequence). The CDR3 extends over 15 amino acids. Germline trimming cut 6 bases from V and 7 bases from J; bases unmatched to any gene: 7. CDR3 bases: TGTGCCAGCAGGCCGACTAGCGGGAGACTGAATGAGCAGTTCTTC. Protein sequence: CASRPTSGRLNEQFF.

This clone was counted between two and nine times. In the same sample, other DNA sequences code for this CDR3. This rearrangement joins TRBV29-1 to TRBJ2-7; D gene ambiguous. CDR1 is SQVTM and CDR2 is ANQGSEA in the germline V gene. CDR3 length: 12 residues. Trimming pared 4 bases from V and 2 bases from J, leaving 9 bases between. CDR3 protein: CSVGLGTYEQYF. CDR3 coding DNA: TGCAGCGTTGGTCTGGGGACCTACGAGCAGTACTTC.

The rearrangement uses TRBV2 and TRBJ1-2, with D possibly being TRBD1 (5 bases). Germline CDR1 SNHLY, CDR2 FYNNEI. V lost 6 bases, J lost 2 bases, and 19 bases lay in between. The CDR3 loop spans 16 amino acids. The CDR3 nucleotides read TGTGCCAGCAGGGGACGCACAGGAAACCTAAACTATGGCTACACCTTC. Its translation: CASRGRTGNLNYGYTF.

The J gene is TRBJ2-2, the V gene TRBV10-3, with TRBD2 matching over 11 bases. V lost 8 bases, J lost 4 bases, and 6 bases stayed unmatched. CDR3 size: 15 residues. Germline V gene data show CDR1 as ENHRY and CDR2 as SYGVKD. This CDR3 reads CAIGGLAGGTGELFF. The DNA for the CDR3 is TGTGCCATCGGTGGTCTAGCGGGAGGCACCGGGGAGCTGTTTTTT.

Regarding this clone: The germline gene is not matched at one end of the junction; a read error may be the cause. The chain joins TRBV29-1 to TRBJ2-5; no reliable D call. The CDR3 has 12 residues. Germline V CDR1 and CDR2: SQVTM, ANQGSEA. The CDR3 spells CSVARYQETQYF. CDR3 coding DNA: TGCAGCGTTGCTAGATACCAGGAGACCCAGTACTTC.

This clone has more than one count but fewer than ten. The V and J genes are TRBV7-9 and TRBJ2-4; no clear D gene. CDR3 size: 15 residues. The V end lost 7 bases, the J end lost 0 bases, and 13 bases lay between the germline ends. Germline V gene data show CDR1 as SEHNR and CDR2 as FQNEAQ (reference sequence). The CDR3 nucleotides read TGTGCCAGCAATGGAGACTTCGGAGCCAAAAACATTCAGTACTTC. Translating gives CASNGDFGAKNIQYF.

V is TRBV5-1 and J is TRBJ2-7, with 7 nucleotides matching TRBD1. The CDR3 length is 13 residues. Germline trimming cut 0 bases from V and 3 bases from J; bases unmatched to any gene: 0. CDR1 is SGHRS, CDR2 YFSETQ, per germline. The CDR3 spells CASSLDRGYEQYF. CDR3 nucleotides: TGCGCCAGCAGCTTGGACAGGGGCTACGAGCAGTACTTC.

CDR3 sequence: CASIGASSGASEQFF. In DNA form, the CDR3 reads TGTGCCAGCATTGGGGCGTCTAGCGGGGCTAGTGAGCAGTTCTTC. The V gene is TRBV28, the J gene TRBJ2-1; 9 bases fit TRBD2. Trimming removed 7 bases from V and 9 bases from J; junction bases left unmatched: 13. Germline lookup yields CDR1 MDHEN and CDR2 SYDVKM. The length of the CDR3 is 15 residues.

This clone was observed a handful of times. This chain joins TRBV18 and TRBJ2-1; D is unclear. This CDR3 contains 13 residues. Deletions cut 6 bases from V and 8 bases from J, with 14 bases between. Per germline, CDR1 KGHSH and CDR2 LQKENI. The chain's CDR3 is CASSNLGGYEQFF. In DNA, the CDR3 is TGTGCCAGCTCTAATTTAGGTGGCTATGAGCAGTTCTTC.